Listed below are T cell receptor beta chains from one sample, sequenced in a study of T cells after yellow fever vaccination. TCRdb itself ran the 5' RACE reads through MiXCR, one entry per CDR3 protein. The table has some 300,000 distinct CDR3 sequences, roughly 8.7% seen once; the top ten hold approximately 3.5%. The source material was CD4+ T cells sorted from PBMCs, sampled 5 days after the yellow fever booster vaccination. The receptors were sampled from a man between 18 and 35 years old who received the YFV17D yellow fever vaccine. CDR3s include the opening cysteine and the closing phenylalanine or tryptophan. The D gene is left open where the match is weak. The size of a clone is reported for some rows only, either as once, few or many, or as a class for expanded clones.

j_call clone_size d_call v_call cdr3_aa cdr3_nt
TRBJ2-5 few . TRBV5-1 CASSLAIGGGSYQETQYF TGCGCCAGCAGCTTGGCCATAGGAGGGGGCTCGTACCAAGAGACCCAGTACTTC
TRBJ2-1 . . TRBV12-3/TRBV12-4 CASSLVEGQKQFF TGTGCCAGCAGTTTAGTGGAGGGACAGAAGCAGTTCTTC
TRBJ2-3 few . TRBV4-1 CASSQVGIRTDTQYF TGCGCCAGCAGCCAAGTAGGGATTAGGACAGATACGCAGTATTTT
TRBJ2-5 few . TRBV20-1 CSAFPRTGQETQYF TGCAGTGCTTTCCCACGGACGGGACAAGAGACCCAGTACTTC
TRBJ1-5 many . TRBV12-3/TRBV12-4 CASSLDSQKPQHF TGTGCCAGCAGTCTAGACAGCCAAAAGCCCCAGCATTTT
TRBJ1-6 few . TRBV28 CASSSLGLYNSPLHF TGTGCCAGCAGTTCCCTGGGCCTCTATAATTCACCCCTCCACTTT
TRBJ2-2 . . TRBV19 CASRAGALNTGELFF TGTGCCAGTAGGGCAGGGGCGCTGAACACCGGGGAGCTGTTTTTT
TRBJ1-4 few . TRBV5-1 CASTPGGTDEKLFF TGCGCCAGCACCCCGGGGGGGACGGATGAAAAACTGTTTTTT
TRBJ2-2 . TRBD2 TRBV12-3/TRBV12-4 CASSPGGSGGELFF TGTGCCAGCAGCCCCGGGGGGAGCGGCGGGGAGCTGTTTTTT
TRBJ1-1 . . TRBV5-1 CASNRGAIDPTEAFF TGCGCCAGCAATAGGGGGGCAATCGATCCGACTGAAGCTTTCTTT
TRBJ2-1 many . TRBV18 CASSPIWSSYNEQFF TGTGCCAGCTCACCGATCTGGAGCTCCTACAATGAGCAGTTCTTC
TRBJ2-1 few . TRBV11-3 CASSIGDYNEQFF TGTGCCAGCAGCATAGGGGACTACAATGAGCAGTTCTTC
TRBJ2-7 few TRBD2 TRBV20-1 CSVERAGAYEQYF TGCAGTGTTGAAAGAGCGGGGGCCTACGAGCAGTACTTC
TRBJ1-6 . TRBD1 TRBV4-2 CASSQGQGYNSPLHF TGTGCCAGCAGCCAAGGACAGGGGTATAATTCACCCCTCCACTTT
TRBJ1-2 many TRBD1 TRBV6-5 CASGFWIGTGGYGYTF TGTGCCAGCGGATTCTGGATCGGAACAGGGGGCTATGGCTACACCTTC
TRBJ1-3 few . TRBV7-2 CASSLREGIGNTIYF TGTGCCAGCAGCTTAAGGGAGGGGATAGGAAACACCATATATTTT
TRBJ1-1 . . TRBV12-3/TRBV12-4 CASSHTPRALFPEAFF TGTGCCAGCAGTCACACGCCAAGGGCCCTGTTCCCTGAAGCTTTCTTT
TRBJ2-3 many . TRBV4-2 CASSQEGDTQYF TGTGCCAGCAGCCAAGAGGGAGATACGCAGTATTTT
TRBJ1-1 few . TRBV7-3 CASSPGYYGNTEAFF TGTGCCAGCAGCCCCGGTTATTACGGGAACACTGAAGCTTTCTTT
TRBJ1-5 . . TRBV6-6 CASSRTTRTDSNQPQHF TGTGCCAGCAGCCGGACTACGAGGACGGATAGCAATCAGCCCCAGCATTTT
TRBJ1-6 many . TRBV4-3 CASSQDDRGVPLHF TGCGCCAGCAGCCAAGATGATCGGGGGGTCCCCCTCCACTTT
TRBJ1-3 . . TRBV6-1 CASSVRQISGNTIYF TGTGCCAGCAGTGTCCGACAGATCTCTGGAAACACCATATATTTT
TRBJ2-7 few TRBD1 TRBV7-2 CASSLVSGTGAYEQYF TGTGCCAGCAGCTTAGTGTCCGGGACAGGAGCCTACGAGCAGTACTTC
TRBJ2-5 many TRBD2 TRBV18 CASSPPGLAETQYF TGTGCCAGCTCACCACCGGGACTAGCGGAGACCCAGTACTTC
TRBJ2-5 many . TRBV20-1 CSARDLLETQYF TGCAGTGCTAGAGATCTCTTAGAGACCCAGTACTTC
TRBJ2-7 few . TRBV3-1 CASSLSTSYEQYF TGTGCCAGCAGCCTGTCGACCTCCTACGAGCAGTACTTC
TRBJ1-4 few . TRBV7-9 CASSLALATEKLFF TGTGCCAGCAGCTTAGCTTTGGCCACTGAAAAACTGTTTTTT
TRBJ2-5 . . TRBV6-5 CASTSRQETQYF TGTGCCAGCACGTCCAGGCAAGAGACCCAGTACTTC
TRBJ2-1 many TRBD1 TRBV5-5 CASSSRNPGQGANEQFF TGTGCCAGCAGCTCCAGGAACCCGGGACAGGGGGCTAATGAGCAGTTCTTC
TRBJ1-5 . . TRBV10-3 CAISTQQGGSNQPQHF TGTGCCATCAGCACCCAACAGGGAGGAAGCAATCAGCCCCAGCATTTT
TRBJ2-3 . TRBD2 TRBV10-3 CAIRLAGGPDTQYF TGTGCCATCAGGTTAGCGGGGGGCCCAGATACGCAGTATTTT
TRBJ2-5 few . TRBV12-3/TRBV12-4 CASSRTGAGQYF TGTGCCAGCAGCCGCACGGGGGCGGGCCAGTACTTC
TRBJ2-3 . . TRBV6-2/TRBV6-3 CASSIGDPYPDTQYF TGTGCCAGCAGTATAGGGGACCCATATCCAGATACGCAGTATTTT
TRBJ2-1 many . TRBV5-4 CASSLLGQVNEQFF TGTGCCAGCAGCTTGCTGGGGCAAGTCAATGAGCAGTTCTTC
TRBJ2-1 . . TRBV20-1 CSASMRGPVNEQFF TGCAGTGCTAGTATGCGGGGCCCCGTCAATGAGCAGTTCTTC
TRBJ2-5 . TRBD2 TRBV20-1 CSAPGTSASLGETQYF TGCAGTGCCCCCGGGACTAGCGCCTCTCTTGGGGAGACCCAGTACTTC
TRBJ1-4 many . TRBV18 CASSPRPGDEKLFF TGTGCCAGCTCCCCTCGCCCGGGGGATGAAAAACTGTTTTTT
TRBJ1-5 . . TRBV2 CASSGLGGGGNQPQHF TGTGCCAGCAGTGGCTTGGGGGGAGGGGGCAATCAGCCCCAGCATTTT
TRBJ1-2 many . TRBV4-2 CASSQETHYYGYTF TGTGCCAGCAGCCAAGAAACACACTACTATGGCTACACCTTC
TRBJ2-7 few . TRBV12-3/TRBV12-4 CASSSRVSAYEQYF TGTGCCAGCAGTTCCCGGGTCTCAGCCTACGAGCAGTACTTC
TRBJ2-3 . TRBD1 TRBV6-2/TRBV6-3 CASSYGQGASDTQYF TGTGCCAGCAGTTACGGACAGGGGGCGTCAGATACGCAGTATTTT